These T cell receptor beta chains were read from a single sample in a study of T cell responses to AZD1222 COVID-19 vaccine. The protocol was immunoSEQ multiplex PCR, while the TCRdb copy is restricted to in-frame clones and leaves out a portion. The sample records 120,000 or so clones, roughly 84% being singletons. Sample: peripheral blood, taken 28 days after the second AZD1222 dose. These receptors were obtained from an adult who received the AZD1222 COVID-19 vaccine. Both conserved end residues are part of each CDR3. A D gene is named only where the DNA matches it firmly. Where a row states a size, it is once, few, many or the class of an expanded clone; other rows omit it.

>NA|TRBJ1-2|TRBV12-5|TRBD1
TGTGCTAGTGGTTACTCTAGGGAGGGACAGGGGGACTATGGCTACACCTTC
CASGYSREGQGDYGYTF
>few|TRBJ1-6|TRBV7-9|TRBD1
TGTGCCAGCAGCTGGGGGACAGGTTATAATTCACCCCTCCACTTT
CASSWGTGYNSPLHF
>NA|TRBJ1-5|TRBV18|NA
TGTGCCAGCTCGTACGGAGGCGTTCAGCCCCAGCATTTT
CASSYGGVQPQHF
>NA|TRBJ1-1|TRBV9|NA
TGTGCCAGCAGCGTAGACGGGGAGATCGTCACTGAAGCTTTCTTT
CASSVDGEIVTEAFF
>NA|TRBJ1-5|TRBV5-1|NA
TGCGCCAGCAGCTTGCGGGGGAATCAGCCCCAGCATTTT
CASSLRGNQPQHF
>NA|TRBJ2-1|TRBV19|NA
TGTGCCAGTAGCCGGGGGGACAGTCCCTACAATGAGCAGTTCTTC
CASSRGDSPYNEQFF
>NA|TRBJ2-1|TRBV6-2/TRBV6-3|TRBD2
TGTGCCAGCAGCTATGGGACTAGCCGGTTCGATGAGCAGTTCTTC
CASSYGTSRFDEQFF
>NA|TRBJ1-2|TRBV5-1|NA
TGCGCCAGCACCTTAGGGGAGGGTGTCCATGGCTACACCTTC
CASTLGEGVHGYTF
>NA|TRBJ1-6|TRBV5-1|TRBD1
TGCGCCAGCAGCTTGGAGGGACAGCCTAATAATTCACCCCTCCACTTT
CASSLEGQPNNSPLHF
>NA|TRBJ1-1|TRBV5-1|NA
TGCGCCAGCAGCAAACAAGAAAACACTGAAGCTTTCTTT
CASSKQENTEAFF
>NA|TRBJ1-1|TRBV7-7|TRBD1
TGTGCTAGCAGCAGGGACAGGAACACTGAAGCTTTCTTT
CASSRDRNTEAFF
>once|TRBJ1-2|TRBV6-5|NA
TGTGCCAGCAGTTCGGTTGTCGACTATGGCTACACCTTC
CASSSVVDYGYTF
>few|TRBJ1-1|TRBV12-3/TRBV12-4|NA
TGTGCCAGCAGTCGGGACACTGAAGCTTTCTTT
CASSRDTEAFF
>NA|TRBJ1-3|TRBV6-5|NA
TGTGCCAGCACTCTAGGTGACGGCTCTGGAAACACCATATATTTT
CASTLGDGSGNTIYF
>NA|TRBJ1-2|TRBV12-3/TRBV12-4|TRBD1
TGTGCCAGTACGACAGGGTACTTTGGCTACACCTTC
CASTTGYFGYTF
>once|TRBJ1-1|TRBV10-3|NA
TGTGCCTCGACAGGACGAACTGAAGCTTTCTTT
CASTGRTEAFF
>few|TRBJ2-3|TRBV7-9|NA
TGTGCCAGCAGCTTTGGGGGAAGCACAGATACGCAGTATTTT
CASSFGGSTDTQYF
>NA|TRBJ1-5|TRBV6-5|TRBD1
TGTGCCAGCAGCGGGACAGGGGGTCAGCCCCAGCATTTT
CASSGTGGQPQHF
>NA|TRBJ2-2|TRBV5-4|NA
TGTGCCAGCAGCCCAGGGGCTCGGAACACCGGGGAGCTGTTTTTT
CASSPGARNTGELFF
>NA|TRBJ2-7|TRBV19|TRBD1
TGTGCCAGTAGCGCCGGGTACAGGGGTATCTACGAGCAGTACTTC
CASSAGYRGIYEQYF
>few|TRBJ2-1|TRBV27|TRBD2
TGTGCCAGCAGCTTCGGACTAGCGGGGACTCACAATGAGCAGTTCTTC
CASSFGLAGTHNEQFF
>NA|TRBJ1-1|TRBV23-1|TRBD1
TGCGCCAGCAGTCAATATAACAGGGGCAGGGGCACTGAAGCTTTCTTT
CASSQYNRGRGTEAFF
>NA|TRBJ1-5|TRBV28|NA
TGTGCCAGCAGTCCCCCCCTTGGTCAGCCCCAGCATTTT
CASSPPLGQPQHF
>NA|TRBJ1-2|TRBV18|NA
TGTGCCAGCTCACCAATTGTGAGCGGAGCTCTGAACTATGGCTACACCTTC
CASSPIVSGALNYGYTF
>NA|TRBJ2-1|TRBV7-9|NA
TGTGCCAGCAGCTTAGTGACCGGGGCTGGCAATGAGCAGTTCTTC
CASSLVTGAGNEQFF